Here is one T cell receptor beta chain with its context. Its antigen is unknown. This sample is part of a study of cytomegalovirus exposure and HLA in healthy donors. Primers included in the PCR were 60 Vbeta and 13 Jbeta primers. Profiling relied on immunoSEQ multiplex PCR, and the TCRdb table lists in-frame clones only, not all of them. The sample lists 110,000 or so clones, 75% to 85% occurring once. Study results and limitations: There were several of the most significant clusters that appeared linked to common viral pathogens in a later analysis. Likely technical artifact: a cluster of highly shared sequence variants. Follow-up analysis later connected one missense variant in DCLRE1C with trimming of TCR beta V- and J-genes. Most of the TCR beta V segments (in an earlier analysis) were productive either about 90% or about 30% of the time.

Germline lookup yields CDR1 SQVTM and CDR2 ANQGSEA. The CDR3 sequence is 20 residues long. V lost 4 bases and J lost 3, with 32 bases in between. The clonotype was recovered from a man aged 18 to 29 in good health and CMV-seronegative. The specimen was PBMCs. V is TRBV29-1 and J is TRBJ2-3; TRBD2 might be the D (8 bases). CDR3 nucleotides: TGCAGCGTTGTAGGGGTTACAGCGCTAGCGGGCCAGGGGGGGACAGATACGCAGTATTTT. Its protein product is CSVVGVTALAGQGGTDTQYF.